This T cell receptor (beta chain) was identified in a study of neurological immune-mediated disorders. V lost 3 bases, J lost 4 bases, and 6 bases stayed unmatched. Germline CDR1 and CDR2: SGHNT and YYREEE (reference sequence). CDR3 length: 14 residues. This clonotype was recorded at least ten times. Its cognate antigen is unknown. Every sequencing run produced over 190 million TCR-beta sequences, and the sequences from any one run covered 15-18 subjects. TCRdb used MiXCR to reprocess the 5' RACE reads, holding one entry per CDR3 protein. The table has some 83,000 distinct CDR3 sequences, 2% to 3% seen once. Study findings and constraints: Patients with HTLV-1-associated myelopathy had the highest level of TCR clonal expansion, whereas patients with multiple sclerosis had the lowest level, falling beneath the level found in healthy controls.

The gene calls are TRBV5-4 and TRBJ1-2; 7 bases line up with TRBD1. Source material: PBMCs. The sequence was collected from a woman aged 30 to 39 with multiple sclerosis. The CDR3 DNA sequence: TGTGCCAGCAGCTCAAAGACAGGGACCTATGGCTACACCTTC. It specifies CASSSKTGTYGYTF.